The 32 T cell receptor beta chains reported below all come from one sample, sequenced in a study of shared clonotypes between healthy human individuals. Sequencing used immunoSEQ multiplex PCR; TCRdb keeps in-frame clones, though not all of them. The sample contains fewer than 500,000 clones, nearly 80% of which appear only once. What was sequenced was PBMCs. Receptors originate from a woman aged 40 to 49 in good health. Some clones in this sample may be carry-over from other donors' samples.

V usage is TRBV6-5 and J usage is TRBJ1-1; TRBD1 matches 8 bases. Per germline, CDR1 MNHEY and CDR2 SVGAGI. The CDR3 covers 15 residues. The V gene end was trimmed by 5 bases and the J gene end by 1 base; junction bases not matched to a gene: 6. The CDR3 DNA is TGTGCCAGCAGTACCCAGGGGGCTCAGAACACTGAAGCTTTCTTT. Translating gives CASSTQGAQNTEAFF.

The chain recombines TRBV4-2 with TRBJ2-6, with 8 bases that match TRBD1. The CDR3 has 15 residues. Germline V gene data show CDR1 as LGHNA and CDR2 as YNFKEQ. J lost 3 bases, V lost 5 bases, and 3 bases had no gene match. CDR3 region: CASSRQGFGANVLTF. CDR3 nucleotide sequence: TGTGCCAGCAGCAGACAGGGGTTTGGGGCCAACGTCCTGACTTTC.

In this sample, this clone turned up a few times. J is TRBJ2-2 and V is TRBV6-1; no firm D call. Germline CDR1 reads MNHNS; CDR2 reads SASEGT. The V end lost 0 bases, the J end lost 6 bases, and 8 bases lay between the germline ends. The CDR3 sequence is 14 residues long. CDR3: CASSEAAFPGELFF. The CDR3, as DNA: TGTGCCAGCAGTGAAGCAGCCTTCCCCGGGGAGCTGTTTTTT.

The J gene is TRBJ2-2, the V gene TRBV5-1; TRBD2 matches 8 bases. The CDR3 contains 15 residues. CDR1 SGHRS and CDR2 YFSETQ come from the germline V gene. J was trimmed by 6 bases and V by 4 bases; bases with no gene match: 8. The CDR3 region has the DNA TGCGCCAGCAGCGGTGGACTAGCTGAATCCGGGGAGCTGTTTTTT. Protein product: CASSGGLAESGELFF.

The rearrangement links TRBV5-1 to TRBJ2-5; 9 bases map to TRBD2. The CDR3 contains 15 residues. Trimming at V came to 3 bases and at J to 4 bases, leaving 7 bases not matched to a gene. Per the germline V gene, CDR1 is SGHRS and CDR2 is YFSETQ. The CDR3 nucleotides are TGCGCCAGCAGCTCGCTAGCGGGACATCGAGAGACCCAGTACTTC. Encoded protein: CASSSLAGHRETQYF.

This sequence joins TRBV27 and TRBJ2-3; D is undetermined. V was trimmed by 4 bases and J by 5 bases, leaving 13 bases between them. CDR1 MNHEY and CDR2 SMNVEV come from the germline V gene (reference sequence). The CDR3 totals 14 residues. As DNA, the CDR3 is TGTGCCAGCAGTTCCCCCTCCAGAATAGATACGCAGTATTTT. As protein: CASSSPSRIDTQYF.

The CDR3 DNA sequence: TGTGCCCCCCGGGGGGGGAGATTCGATACGCAGTATTTT. Translated, it gives CAPRGGRFDTQYF. V is TRBV2 and J is TRBJ2-3, with TRBD2 matching over 8 bases. This CDR3 contains 13 residues. The V segment lost 11 bases and the J segment 6 bases; nucleotides outside the gene matches: 10. Germline V gene sequence: CDR1 SNHLY, CDR2 FYNNEI.

The chain joins TRBV4-2 to TRBJ1-1; 8 nucleotides match TRBD1. The ends lost 8 bases at V and 1 base at J; junction bases unmatched: 3. Per germline, CDR1 LGHNA and CDR2 YNFKEQ. The CDR3 totals 13 residues. DNA of the CDR3: TGTGCCAGCCTTGGGACAGGGAACACTGAAGCTTTCTTT. Translated: CASLGTGNTEAFF.

Comment on this clone: A far larger clone is only one base removed, so a read error is likely. This sequence joins TRBV30 and TRBJ1-3, with a possible D match to TRBD1 (5 bases). Germline V gene data show CDR1 as GTSNPN and CDR2 as SVGIG (reference sequence). Deletions cut 8 bases from V and 3 bases from J, with 14 bases between. CDR3 length equals 13 residues. The CDR3 nucleotides read TGTGCCCAGATGGGGGGATTTGGAAACACCATATATTTT. Translating it yields CAQMGGFGNTIYF.

The chain has TRBV28 and TRBJ1-1, with D perhaps matching TRBD1 (6 bases). The length of the CDR3 is 15 residues. Germline values: CDR1 MDHEN, CDR2 SYDVKM. V lost 4 bases to trimming and J lost 4 bases, with 16 bases between them. CDR3 in amino acids: CASSSGTGLGTEAFF. CDR3 nucleotides: TGTGCCAGCAGTTCCGGAACAGGGTTGGGCACTGAAGCTTTCTTT.

In this sample, this clone turned up a few times. V and J are TRBV7-2 and TRBJ1-1, with 7 bases lining up with TRBD1. With V trimmed by 5 bases and J by 10 bases, 7 bases remained unmatched. Germline CDR1 SGHTA, CDR2 FQGNSA. The CDR3 is 12 amino acids. CDR3 in amino acids: CASSPTQGGAFF. The CDR3 DNA reads TGTGCCAGCAGCCCTACCCAGGGGGGAGCTTTCTTT.

The chain carries TRBV5-1 and TRBJ1-1; D is perhaps TRBD1 (6 bases). The CDR3 consists of 15 residues. Trimming cost V 4 bases and J 1 base, with 14 bases left between them. Germline V gene sequence: CDR1 SGHRS, CDR2 YFSETQ. CDR3 in DNA: TGCGCCAGCAGCGGGGGGACACGGGAGAACACTGAAGCTTTCTTT. Amino acid sequence: CASSGGTRENTEAFF.

This clone was recorded only once. The chain has TRBV28 and TRBJ2-4; 8 bases match TRBD1. CDR3 length: 14 amino acids. CDR1 is MDHEN and CDR2 is SYDVKM in the germline V gene. After removal of 2 bases from V and 7 bases from J, the junction contained 4 bases not matched to a gene. The chain's CDR3 is CASSLGQGANIQYF. CDR3 nucleotide sequence: TGTGCCAGCAGTTTAGGTCAGGGGGCGAACATTCAGTACTTC.

This clone was recorded a few times. One end of the junction varies from germline; a read error may be responsible. CDR3 sequence (DNA): TGTGCCAGCAGTTACCGGGGGCGCACGACTGGAGCTTTCTTT. Amino acids: CASSYRGRTTGAFF. V and J are TRBV6-6 and TRBJ1-1; D may be TRBD1 (6 bases). CDR1 and CDR2 from the germline V gene are MNHNY and SVGAGI (reference sequence). This CDR3 is 14 amino acids long.

This clone was observed a few times. The genes are TRBV7-9 and TRBJ1-2, with a weak D call TRBD1 (6 bases). V was shortened by 2 bases and J by 8 bases, with 18 bases between the two germline ends. Germline V CDR1 and CDR2: SEHNR, FQNEAQ (reference sequence). The CDR3 sequence is 15 residues long. CDR3 region: CASSLLTGDINGYTF. DNA of the CDR3: TGTGCCAGCAGCTTATTAACCGGGGACATTAACGGCTACACCTTC.

V is TRBV28 and J is TRBJ2-5; no clear D. The J call may be in error: the DNA end matches TRBJ2-7 better. CDR1 is MDHEN and CDR2 is SYDVKM in the germline V gene. The CDR3 loop spans 12 amino acids. CDR3 sequence reads: CASMVVSYEQYF. The DNA of the CDR3 is TGTGCCAGCATGGTAGTGTCCTACGAGCAGTACTTC.

This chain links TRBV4-2 with TRBJ2-3; D is unresolved. Germline lookup yields CDR1 LGHNA and CDR2 YNFKEQ. The CDR3 runs 15 residues. V lost 1 base and J lost 6, with 14 bases in between. Here the CDR3 DNA reads TGTGCCAGCAGCCAAGGGCCCCTCCTAGGGGATACGCAGTATTTT. This encodes CASSQGPLLGDTQYF.

The chain carries TRBV29-1 and TRBJ1-1; 11 bases fit TRBD1. J gave up 4 bases and V 1 base, and 2 bases lay outside the gene matches. This CDR3 has 14 amino acids. Per the germline V gene, CDR1 is SQVTM and CDR2 is ANQGSEA. Written as DNA, the CDR3 is TGCAGCGTTGAAGTGGGGACAGGGGGCACTGAAGCTTTCTTT. Translation: CSVEVGTGGTEAFF. The entire variable domain, with the rest obtained from reference TRBV29-1 and TRBJ1-1, is as follows: SAVISQKPSRDICQRGTSLTIQCQVDSQVTMMFWYRQQPGQSLTLIATANQGSEATYESGFVIDKFPISRPNLTFSTLTVSNMSPEDSSIYLCSVEVGTGGTEAFFGQGTRLTVV.

This clone was seen a handful of times. The rearrangement joins TRBV29-1 to TRBJ1-3; 7 nucleotides agree with TRBD1. The CDR3 runs to 13 residues. V lost 5 bases and J lost 4; bases outside the gene matches: 5. Per germline, CDR1 SQVTM and CDR2 ANQGSEA. As DNA, the CDR3 is TGCAGCGTTTCCACGACAGGGGGAAACACCATATATTTT. Translating gives CSVSTTGGNTIYF.

The rearrangement joins TRBV29-1 to TRBJ2-3, with D possibly being TRBD1 (6 bases). Germline V gene sequence: CDR1 SQVTM, CDR2 ANQGSEA. CDR3 size: 14 residues. The V end lost 7 bases, the J end lost 2 bases, and 16 bases lay between the germline ends. CDR3 coding DNA: TGCAGCGCGAGAAGACAGGCGACCACAGATACGCAGTATTTT. It is translated as CSARRQATTDTQYF.

This rearrangement joins TRBV27 to TRBJ2-7; D might be TRBD2 (6 bases). Trimming removed 0 bases at V and 2 bases at J, with 11 bases between. The V gene's germline CDR1 is MNHEY and CDR2 SMNVEV (reference sequence). This CDR3 has 15 residues. This chain's CDR3 is CASSLSSGATYEQYF. As DNA, the CDR3 is TGTGCCAGCAGTTTATCTAGCGGAGCCACCTACGAGCAGTACTTC.

Comments on this clone: The sample has other DNA sequences that encode this CDR3 too. V usage is TRBV29-1 and J usage is TRBJ2-7, with a tentative D call TRBD2 (5 bases). V was clipped by 0 bases and J by 4 bases, with 10 bases between them. The CDR3 has 13 residues. In germline, CDR1 is SQVTM, CDR2 ANQGSEA. CDR3 residues: CSVEETGTYEQYF. CDR3 bases: TGCAGCGTTGAAGAGACGGGAACATACGAGCAGTACTTC.

The chain has TRBV25-1 and TRBJ2-5; 7 positions agree with TRBD2. This CDR3 has 14 residues. The germline V gene encodes CDR1 MGHDK and CDR2 SYGVNS. Unmatched junction bases numbered 7, after V lost 4 bases and J lost 5 bases. As DNA, the CDR3 is TGTGCCAGCAGTGCGGGCGGGAGCGGGGAGACCCAGTACTTC. Amino acid sequence: CASSAGGSGETQYF.

J is TRBJ2-7 and V is TRBV19, with 9 bases fitting TRBD1. V shed 1 base, J shed 3 bases, and the junction held 4 bases outside the gene matches. CDR1 is LNHDA and CDR2 is SQIVND in the germline V gene (reference sequence). The CDR3 sequence is 15 residues long. CDR3 sequence: CASSIGQGEFYEQYF. CDR3 in DNA: TGTGCCAGTAGTATAGGACAGGGGGAATTCTACGAGCAGTACTTC.

The genes are TRBV19 and TRBJ2-7; TRBD2 aligns across 14 bases. Germline values: CDR1 LNHDA, CDR2 SQIVND (reference sequence). The CDR3 runs to 17 residues. The V gene end was trimmed by 4 bases and the J gene end by 2 bases; junction bases not matched to a gene: 7. The CDR3 sequence: CASSTPGLAGDTYEQYF. CDR3 bases: TGTGCCAGTAGTACTCCGGGACTAGCGGGGGACACCTACGAGCAGTACTTC.

This clone was seen only once. The rearrangement links TRBV7-9 to TRBJ2-7; 8 bases map to TRBD1. With 6 bases clipped from V and 3 bases from J, the junction kept 7 bases outside the gene matches. The CDR3 extends over 14 amino acids. The V gene's germline CDR1 is SEHNR and CDR2 FQNEAQ (reference sequence). The CDR3 reads CASRGTGPGYEQYF. The CDR3 nucleotides are TGTGCCAGCAGGGGGACAGGCCCCGGCTACGAGCAGTACTTC.

The gene calls are TRBV2 and TRBJ1-4; D is ambiguous. Germline CDR1 SNHLY, CDR2 FYNNEI. Trimming removed 1 base at V and 8 bases at J, with 14 bases between. This CDR3 is built from 15 residues. The CDR3 DNA is TGTGCCAGCAGTGAAGTTCCGGGCCTCAAGGAAAAACTGTTTTTT. Its protein is CASSEVPGLKEKLFF.

This chain joins TRBV28 and TRBJ2-2; 9 nucleotides align to TRBD2. Germline V CDR1 and CDR2: MDHEN, SYDVKM. With 3 bases clipped from V and 1 base from J, the junction kept 3 bases outside the gene matches. The CDR3 has 16 residues. The CDR3 DNA reads as TGTGCCAGCAGTTTTCTAGCGGGAAGGAACACCGGGGAGCTGTTTTTT. It codes for CASSFLAGRNTGELFF.

The rearrangement links TRBV7-9 to TRBJ2-1; D gene uncertain. The CDR3 has 14 residues. Trimming took 3 bases from V and 0 from J, leaving 6 bases between them. Germline CDR1 and CDR2: SEHNR and FQNEAQ (reference sequence). The CDR3 nucleotides read TGTGCCAGCAGCTTGGTGAGCTCCTACAATGAGCAGTTCTTC. Translated, it gives CASSLVSSYNEQFF.

The rearrangement links TRBV7-2 to TRBJ1-3, with TRBD1 as a possible D gene (5 bases). CDR1 is SGHTA, CDR2 FQGNSA, per germline. Trimming cost V 3 bases and J 0 bases, with 12 bases left between them. There are 16 residues in the CDR3. CDR3 region: CASSFSQVISGNTIYF. For the CDR3, the DNA is TGTGCCAGCAGCTTCTCACAGGTGATCTCTGGAAACACCATATATTTT.

Only one count was recorded for this clone. The chain has TRBV15 and TRBJ1-1, with 7 bases aligning to TRBD1. This CDR3 contains 15 residues. Per germline, CDR1 LNHNV and CDR2 YYDKDF (reference sequence). After removal of 3 bases from V and 5 bases from J, the junction contained 9 bases not matched to a gene. CDR3: CATSRLGGGGTEAFF. In DNA, the CDR3 is TGTGCCACCAGCAGGTTAGGAGGGGGCGGAACTGAAGCTTTCTTT.

This clone occurred once. Other DNA sequences in this specimen translate into the identical CDR3. The chain has TRBV4-3 and TRBJ2-7; tentative D call: TRBD2 (6 bases). The CDR3 is made up of 13 amino acids. V was pared by 1 base and J by 3 bases, with 7 bases between. The germline V gene has CDR1 LGHNA and CDR2 YSLEER. For the CDR3, the DNA is TGCGCCAGCAGCCAAGGACTAGGCTACGAGCAGTACTTC. Translated, it gives CASSQGLGYEQYF.